What follows is one TCR beta chain and its context. The antigen remains unidentified. The CDR3 has 14 amino acids. V was clipped by 5 bases and J by 3 bases, with 11 bases between them. CDR1 is MNHEY, CDR2 SVGEGT, per germline. Specified time point: persistent/refractory GD, antithyroid drugs over 5 years with positive TRAb. RNA from PBMCs was the source of the TCR library. This sample stems from a study of regulatory T cells in long-lasting Graves disease. General study results and limits: When disease was persistent, TRBV28, TRBJ1-2 and TRBJ2-5 were the favored segments. Newly diagnosed patients had higher TCR diversity than persistent Graves' patients did.

Through Arm-PCR of CDR3 regions and iRepertoire HTBI primers, TCR beta libraries were built. MiXCR, applied by TCRdb to the multiplex PCR reads, yields one record per CDR3 protein. This table has roughly 450,000 distinct CDR3 sequences, about 22% appearing once. The sequencing here drew on peripheral blood mononuclear cells (PBMCs), taken when the disease was refractory, from a patient treated with antithyroid drugs. The J gene is TRBJ2-1, the V gene TRBV6-2 or TRBV6-3; weak D call: TRBD2 (6 bases). The TCR sequence derives from a female donor with Graves disease. This CDR3 is CASSGGGIYNEQFF. The CDR3 DNA reads TGTGCCAGCAGTGGTGGGGGGATCTACAATGAGCAGTTCTTC.